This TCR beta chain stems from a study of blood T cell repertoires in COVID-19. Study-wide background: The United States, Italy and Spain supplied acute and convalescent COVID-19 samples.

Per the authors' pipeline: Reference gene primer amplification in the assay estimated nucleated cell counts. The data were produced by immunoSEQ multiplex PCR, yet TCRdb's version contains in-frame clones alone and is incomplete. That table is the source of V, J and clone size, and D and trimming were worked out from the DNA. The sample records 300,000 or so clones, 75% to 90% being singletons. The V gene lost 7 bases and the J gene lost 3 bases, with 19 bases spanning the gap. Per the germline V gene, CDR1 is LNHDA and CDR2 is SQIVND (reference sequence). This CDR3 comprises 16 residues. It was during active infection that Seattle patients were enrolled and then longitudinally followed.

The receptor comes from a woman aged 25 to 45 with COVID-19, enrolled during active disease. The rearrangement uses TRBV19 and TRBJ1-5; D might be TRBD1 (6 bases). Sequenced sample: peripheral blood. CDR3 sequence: CASTPGGGAFNQPQHF. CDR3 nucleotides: TGTGCCAGTACCCCTGGGGGGGGCGCGTTCAATCAGCCCCAGCATTTT.